This entry concerns a single T cell receptor (beta chain). The source of the sample is a study of shared clonotypes between healthy human individuals. Germline CDR1 and CDR2: LNHDA and SQIVND (reference sequence). V was pared by 1 base and J by 0 bases, with 4 bases of the junction left unmatched. The CDR3 contains 16 residues. The repertoire was sequenced with immunoSEQ multiplex PCR; TCRdb's copy has only in-frame clones and lacks some. The table records roughly 2.4 million clones, approximately 94% of them present only once. This receptor was identified in a man in his late teens or twenties in good health. The J gene is TRBJ1-2, the V gene TRBV19, with TRBD1 matching over 8 bases. Sample: naive CD4+ T cells sorted from blood. Subset described: CD45RA+ positively selected. CDR3 amino acids: CASSIVGQGANYGYTF. As DNA, the CDR3 is TGTGCCAGTAGTATAGTCGGACAGGGAGCTAACTATGGCTACACCTTC. Full variable domain (outside the CDR3, taken from reference TRBV19 and TRBJ1-2): DGGITQSPKYLFRKEGQNVTLSCEQNLNHDAMYWYRQDPGQGLRLIYYSQIVNDFQKGDIAEGYSVSREKKESFPLTVTSAQKNPTAFYLCASSIVGQGANYGYTFGSGTRLTVV.